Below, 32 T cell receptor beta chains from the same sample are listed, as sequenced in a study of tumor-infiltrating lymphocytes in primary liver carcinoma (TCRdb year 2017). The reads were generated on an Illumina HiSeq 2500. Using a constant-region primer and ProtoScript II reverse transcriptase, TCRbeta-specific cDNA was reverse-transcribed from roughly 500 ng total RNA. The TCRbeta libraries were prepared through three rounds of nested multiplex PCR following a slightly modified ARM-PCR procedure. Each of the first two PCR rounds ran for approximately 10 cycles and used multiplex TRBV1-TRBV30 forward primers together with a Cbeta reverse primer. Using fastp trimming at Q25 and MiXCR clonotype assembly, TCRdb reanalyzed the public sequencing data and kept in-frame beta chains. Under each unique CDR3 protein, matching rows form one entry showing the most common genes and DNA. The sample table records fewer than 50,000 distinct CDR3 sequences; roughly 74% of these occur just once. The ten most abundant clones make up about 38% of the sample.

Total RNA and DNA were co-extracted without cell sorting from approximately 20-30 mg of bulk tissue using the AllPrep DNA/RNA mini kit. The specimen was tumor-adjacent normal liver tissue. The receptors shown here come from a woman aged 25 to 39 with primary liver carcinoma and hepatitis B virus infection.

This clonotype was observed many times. For the CDR3, the DNA is TGTGCCACCAGCAGAGATTCGTCCCGGGACGAGCAGTTCTTC. Its translation is CATSRDSSRDEQFF. The V gene is TRBV15, the J gene TRBJ2-1; D may match TRBD1 or TRBD2 (5 bases each). Looked up from germline, CDR1 is LNHNV and CDR2 is YYDKDF (reference sequence). V was pared by 0 bases and J by 10 bases, with 13 bases between. The CDR3 sequence is 14 residues long.

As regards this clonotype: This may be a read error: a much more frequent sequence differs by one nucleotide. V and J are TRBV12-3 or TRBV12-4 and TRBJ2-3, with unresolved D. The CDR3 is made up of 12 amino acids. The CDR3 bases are TGTGCCGGCAGGATGACCACAGATACGCAGTATTTT. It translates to CAGRMTTDTQYF.

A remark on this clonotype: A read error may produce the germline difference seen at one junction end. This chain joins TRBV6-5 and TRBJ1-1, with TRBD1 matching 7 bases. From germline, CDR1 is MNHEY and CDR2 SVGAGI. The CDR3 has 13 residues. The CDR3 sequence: CTSNQQGSTEAFF. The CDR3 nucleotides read TGTACCAGTAATCAACAGGGGTCAACCGAAGCTTTCTTT.

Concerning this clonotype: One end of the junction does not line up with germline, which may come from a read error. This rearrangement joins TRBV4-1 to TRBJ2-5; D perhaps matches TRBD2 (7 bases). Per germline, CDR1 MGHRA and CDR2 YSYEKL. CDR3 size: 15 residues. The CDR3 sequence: CASNQEERGGETQHF. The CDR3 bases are TGCGCTAGCAACCAAGAAGAGAGGGGGGGCGAGACCCAGCACTTC.

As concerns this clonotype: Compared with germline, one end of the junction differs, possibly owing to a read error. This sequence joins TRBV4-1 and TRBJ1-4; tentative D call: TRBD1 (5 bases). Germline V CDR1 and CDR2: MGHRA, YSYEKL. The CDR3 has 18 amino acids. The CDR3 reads CANSQGGLRQSTNEKLFF. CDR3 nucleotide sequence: TGCGCCAACAGCCAAGGTGGTCTTAGACAGTCAACCAATGAAAAACTGTTTTTT.

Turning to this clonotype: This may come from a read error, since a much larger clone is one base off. The CDR3 nucleotides read TGTGCCAACAGCGAGGACTGGAACACTGAAGCTATCTTT. Protein sequence: CANSEDWNTEAIF. The V call is TRBV11-3, the J call TRBJ1-1; D gene unclear. Germline CDR1 reads SGHNT; CDR2 reads YENEEA. CDR3 length equals 13 residues.

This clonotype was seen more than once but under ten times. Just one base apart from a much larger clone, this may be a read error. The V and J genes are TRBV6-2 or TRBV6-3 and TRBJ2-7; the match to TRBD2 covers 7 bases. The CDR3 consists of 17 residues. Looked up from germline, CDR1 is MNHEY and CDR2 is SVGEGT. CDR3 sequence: CASRRLYPGREWYEQCF. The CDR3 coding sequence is TGTGCCAGCAGACGACTCTATCCGGGGCGGGAGTGGTACGAGCAGTGCTTC.

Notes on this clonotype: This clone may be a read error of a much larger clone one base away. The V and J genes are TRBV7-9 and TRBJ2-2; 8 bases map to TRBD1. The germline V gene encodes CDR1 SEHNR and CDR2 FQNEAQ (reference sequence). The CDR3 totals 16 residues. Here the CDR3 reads CASTLAGTGGSGELFF. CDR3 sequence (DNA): TGTGCCAGCACCTTAGCCGGGACAGGAGGGTCCGGGGAGCTGTTTTTT.

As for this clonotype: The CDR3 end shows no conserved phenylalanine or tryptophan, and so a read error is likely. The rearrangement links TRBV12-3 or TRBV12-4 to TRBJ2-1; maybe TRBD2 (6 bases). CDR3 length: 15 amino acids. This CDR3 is CDSSLSGISGLEQFL. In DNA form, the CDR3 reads TGTGACAGCAGCCTGTCCGGGATTAGCGGACTTGAGCAGTTCCTC.

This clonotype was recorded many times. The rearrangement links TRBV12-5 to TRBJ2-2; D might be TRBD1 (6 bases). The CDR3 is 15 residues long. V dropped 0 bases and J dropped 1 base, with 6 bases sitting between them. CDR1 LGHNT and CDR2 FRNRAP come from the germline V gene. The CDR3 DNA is TGTGCTAGTGGTTTGGTACAGGGGAACACCGGGGAGCTGTTTTTT. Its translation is CASGLVQGNTGELFF.

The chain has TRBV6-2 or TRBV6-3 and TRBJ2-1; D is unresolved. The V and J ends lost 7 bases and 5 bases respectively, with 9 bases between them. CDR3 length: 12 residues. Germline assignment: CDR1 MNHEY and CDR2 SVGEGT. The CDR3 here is CASKGWDNEQFF. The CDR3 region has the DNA TGTGCCAGCAAGGGCTGGGACAATGAGCAGTTCTTC.

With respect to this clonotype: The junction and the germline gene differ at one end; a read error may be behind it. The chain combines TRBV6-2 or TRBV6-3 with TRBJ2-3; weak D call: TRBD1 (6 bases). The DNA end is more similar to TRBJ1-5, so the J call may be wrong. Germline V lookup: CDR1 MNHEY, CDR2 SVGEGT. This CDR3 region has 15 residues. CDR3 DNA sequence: TGTGCCGGCAGTTATCGGGGGCCCCCGGCAGATACGCAGCATTTT. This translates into CAGSYRGPPADTQHF.

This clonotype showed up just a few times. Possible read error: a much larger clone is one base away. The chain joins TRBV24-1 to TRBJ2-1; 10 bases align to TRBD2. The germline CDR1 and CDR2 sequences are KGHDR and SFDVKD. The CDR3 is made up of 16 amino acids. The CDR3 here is CATSDASGSHYNEQLF. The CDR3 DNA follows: TGTGCCACCAGTGATGCTAGCGGGAGTCACTACAATGAGCAGCTCTTC.

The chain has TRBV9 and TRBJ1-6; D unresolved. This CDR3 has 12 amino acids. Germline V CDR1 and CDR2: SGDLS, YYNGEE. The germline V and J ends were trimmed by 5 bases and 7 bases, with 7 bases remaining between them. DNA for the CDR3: TGTGCCAGCAGAGCGATAAATTCACCCCTCCACTTT. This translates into CASRAINSPLHF.

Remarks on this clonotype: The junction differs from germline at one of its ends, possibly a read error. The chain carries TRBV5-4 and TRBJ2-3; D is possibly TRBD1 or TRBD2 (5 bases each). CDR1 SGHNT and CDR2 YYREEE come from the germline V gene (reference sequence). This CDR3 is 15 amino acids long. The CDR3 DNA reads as TGTACCAACAGCCCGCCCGGGACGGAGGCGGATACACAGTATTTT. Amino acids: CTNSPPGTEADTQYF.

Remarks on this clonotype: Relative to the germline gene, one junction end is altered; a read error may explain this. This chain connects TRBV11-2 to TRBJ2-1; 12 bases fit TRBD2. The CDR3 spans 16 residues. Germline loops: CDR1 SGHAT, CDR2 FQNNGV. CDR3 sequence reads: CASSTSLAGGYNAQLF. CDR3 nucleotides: TGTGCCAGCAGCACCTCACTAGCGGGAGGATACAATGCGCAGTTATTC.

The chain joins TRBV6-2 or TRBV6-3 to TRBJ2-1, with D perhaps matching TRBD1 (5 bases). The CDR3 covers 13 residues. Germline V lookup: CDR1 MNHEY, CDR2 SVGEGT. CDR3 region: CVGSDRQSNEQFF. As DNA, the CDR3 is TGTGTCGGCAGTGATAGACAGTCGAATGAGCAGTTCTTC.

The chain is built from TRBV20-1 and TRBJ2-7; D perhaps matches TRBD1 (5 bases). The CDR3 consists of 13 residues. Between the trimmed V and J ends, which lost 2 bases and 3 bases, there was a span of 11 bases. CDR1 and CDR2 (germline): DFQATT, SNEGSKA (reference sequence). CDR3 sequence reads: CSARQGSFYEQYF. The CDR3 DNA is TGCAGTGCTAGACAGGGTAGTTTCTACGAGCAGTACTTC.

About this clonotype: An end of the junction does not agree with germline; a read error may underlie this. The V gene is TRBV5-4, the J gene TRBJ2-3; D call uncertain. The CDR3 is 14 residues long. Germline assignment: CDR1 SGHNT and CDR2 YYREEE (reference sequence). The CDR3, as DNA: TGTGCCAGCAGCTTGACTAACGACACAGATATGCAGTATTTT. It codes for CASSLTNDTDMQYF.

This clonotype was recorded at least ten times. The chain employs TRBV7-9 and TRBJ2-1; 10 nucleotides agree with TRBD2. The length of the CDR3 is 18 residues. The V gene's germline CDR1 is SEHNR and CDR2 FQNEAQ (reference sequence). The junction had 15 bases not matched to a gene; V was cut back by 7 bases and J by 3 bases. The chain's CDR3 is CASNPLRGGLAIYNEQFF. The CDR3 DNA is TGTGCCAGCAACCCCCTCCGTGGGGGACTAGCGATCTACAATGAGCAGTTCTTC.

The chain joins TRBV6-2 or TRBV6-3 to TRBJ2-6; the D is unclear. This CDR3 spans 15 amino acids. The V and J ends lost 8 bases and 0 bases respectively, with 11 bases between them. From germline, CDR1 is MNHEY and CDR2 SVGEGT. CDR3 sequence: CASCRYDSGANVLTF. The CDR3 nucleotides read TGTGCCAGCTGTCGGTACGACTCTGGGGCCAACGTCCTGACTTTC.

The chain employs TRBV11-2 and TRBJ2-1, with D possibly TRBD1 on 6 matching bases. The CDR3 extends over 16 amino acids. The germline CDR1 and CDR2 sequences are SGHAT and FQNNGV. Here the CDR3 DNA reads TGTGGAGGCAGCTTAGGGATGGGGGCGCGGTACAATGAGCAGTTCTTC. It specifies CGGSLGMGARYNEQFF.

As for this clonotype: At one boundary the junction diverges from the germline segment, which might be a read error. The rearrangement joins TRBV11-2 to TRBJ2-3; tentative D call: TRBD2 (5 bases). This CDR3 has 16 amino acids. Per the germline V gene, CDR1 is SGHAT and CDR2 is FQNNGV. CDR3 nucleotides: TGCGCCTGCAGCCCGAGGGAGACGTTAAGCACAGATACGCAGTATTTT. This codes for CACSPRETLSTDTQYF.

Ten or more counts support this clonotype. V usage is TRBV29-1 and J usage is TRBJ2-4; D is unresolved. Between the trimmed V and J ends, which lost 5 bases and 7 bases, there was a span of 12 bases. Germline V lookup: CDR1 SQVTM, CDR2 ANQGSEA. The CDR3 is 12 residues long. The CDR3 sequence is CSVNSLGNIQYF. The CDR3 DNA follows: TGCAGCGTTAATTCCCTGGGGAACATTCAGTACTTC.

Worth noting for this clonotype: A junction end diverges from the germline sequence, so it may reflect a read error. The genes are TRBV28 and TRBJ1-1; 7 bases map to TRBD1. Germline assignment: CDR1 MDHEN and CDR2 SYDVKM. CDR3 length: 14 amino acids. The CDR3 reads CASGLLQGSTEAFF. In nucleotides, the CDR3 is TGTGCCAGCGGTTTATTACAGGGGAGCACTGAAGCTTTCTTT.

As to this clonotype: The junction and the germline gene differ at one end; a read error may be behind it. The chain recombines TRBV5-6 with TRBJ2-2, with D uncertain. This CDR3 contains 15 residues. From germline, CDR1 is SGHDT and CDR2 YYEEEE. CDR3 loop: CARSLPPRVTGELFF. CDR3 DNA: TGTGCCCGCAGCTTGCCACCCAGAGTCACCGGAGAGCTGTTTTTT. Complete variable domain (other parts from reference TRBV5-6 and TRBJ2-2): DAGVTQSPTHLIKTRGQQVTLRCSPKSGHDTVSWYQQALGQGPQFIFQYYEEEERQRGNFPDRFSGHQFPNYSSELNVNALLLGDSALYLCARSLPPRVTGELFFGEGSRLTVL.

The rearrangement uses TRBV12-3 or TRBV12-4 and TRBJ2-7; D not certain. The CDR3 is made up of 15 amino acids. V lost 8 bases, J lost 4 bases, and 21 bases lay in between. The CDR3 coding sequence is TGTGCCAGCCTACATTCCGGTACACTGGGTTACGAGCAGTACTTC. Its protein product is CASLHSGTLGYEQYF.

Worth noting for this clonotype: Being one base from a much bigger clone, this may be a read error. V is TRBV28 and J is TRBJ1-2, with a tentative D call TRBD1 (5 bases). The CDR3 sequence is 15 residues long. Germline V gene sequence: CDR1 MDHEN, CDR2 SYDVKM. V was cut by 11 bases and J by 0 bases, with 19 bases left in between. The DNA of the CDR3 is TGTGCCGCAGTGTCCGACAGAGAAACTAACTATGGCTACACCTTC. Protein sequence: CAAVSDRETNYGYTF.

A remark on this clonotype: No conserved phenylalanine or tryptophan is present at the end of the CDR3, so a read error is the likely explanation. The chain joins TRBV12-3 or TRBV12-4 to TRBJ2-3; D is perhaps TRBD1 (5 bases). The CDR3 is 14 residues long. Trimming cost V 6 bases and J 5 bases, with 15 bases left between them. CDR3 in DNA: TGTGCCAGCAGAACGGGTGGGGCAAGAGATACGCAGTATGTT. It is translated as CASRTGGARDTQYV.

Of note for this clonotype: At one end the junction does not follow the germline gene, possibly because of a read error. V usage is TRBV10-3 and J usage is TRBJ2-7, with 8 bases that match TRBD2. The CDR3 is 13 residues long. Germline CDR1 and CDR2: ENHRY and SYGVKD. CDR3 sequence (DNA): TGTGCCATCAGCCAGCGGGAGTCCTACAAGCAGTACTTC. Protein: CAISQRESYKQYF.

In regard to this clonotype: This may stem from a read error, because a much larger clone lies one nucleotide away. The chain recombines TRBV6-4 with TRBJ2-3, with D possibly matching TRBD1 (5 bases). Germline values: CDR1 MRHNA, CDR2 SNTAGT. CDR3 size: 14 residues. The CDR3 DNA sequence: TGTGCCAGAAGTGACCAGGGCGGCACAGATACGCAGTATTTT. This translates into CARSDQGGTDTQYF.

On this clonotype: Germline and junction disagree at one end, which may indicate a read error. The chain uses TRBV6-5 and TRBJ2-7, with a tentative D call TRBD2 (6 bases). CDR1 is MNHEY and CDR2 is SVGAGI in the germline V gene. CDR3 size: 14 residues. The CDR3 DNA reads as TGTCCCAGCAGCCCCGGGACTTCAAGTCCCGAGCAGTACTTC. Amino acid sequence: CPSSPGTSSPEQYF.